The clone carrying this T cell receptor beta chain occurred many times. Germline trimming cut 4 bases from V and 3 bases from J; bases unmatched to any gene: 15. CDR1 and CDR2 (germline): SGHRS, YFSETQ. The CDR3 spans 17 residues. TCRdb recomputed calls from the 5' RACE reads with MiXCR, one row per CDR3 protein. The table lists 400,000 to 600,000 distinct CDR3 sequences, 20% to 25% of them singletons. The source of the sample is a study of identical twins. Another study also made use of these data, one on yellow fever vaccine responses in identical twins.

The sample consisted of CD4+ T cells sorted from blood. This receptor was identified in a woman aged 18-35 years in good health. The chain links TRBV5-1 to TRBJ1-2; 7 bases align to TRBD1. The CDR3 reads CASSLTPRTGGDYGYTF. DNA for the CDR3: TGCGCCAGCAGCCTCACCCCTCGGACAGGAGGGGACTATGGCTACACCTTC.